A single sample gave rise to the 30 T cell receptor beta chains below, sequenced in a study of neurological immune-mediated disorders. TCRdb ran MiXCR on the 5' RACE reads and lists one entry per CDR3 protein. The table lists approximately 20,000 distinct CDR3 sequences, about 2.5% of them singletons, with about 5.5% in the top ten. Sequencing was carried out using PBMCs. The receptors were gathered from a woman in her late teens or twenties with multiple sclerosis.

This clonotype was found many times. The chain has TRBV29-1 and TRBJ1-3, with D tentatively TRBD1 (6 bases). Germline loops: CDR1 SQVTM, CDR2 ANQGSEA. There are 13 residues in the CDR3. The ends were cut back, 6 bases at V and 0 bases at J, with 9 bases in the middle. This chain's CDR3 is CSVGTNSGNTIYF. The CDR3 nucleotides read TGCAGCGTCGGGACAAACTCTGGAAACACCATATATTTT.

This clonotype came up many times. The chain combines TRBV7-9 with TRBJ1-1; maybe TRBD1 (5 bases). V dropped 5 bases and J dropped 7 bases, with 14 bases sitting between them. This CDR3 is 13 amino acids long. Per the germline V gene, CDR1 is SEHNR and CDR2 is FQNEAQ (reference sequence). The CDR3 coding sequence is TGTGCCAGCAGCAAACAGGTTTTAGTTGAAGCTTTCTTT. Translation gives CASSKQVLVEAFF. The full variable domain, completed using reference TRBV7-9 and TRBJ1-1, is DTGVSQNPRHKITKRGQNVTFRCDPISEHNRLYWYRQTLGQGPEFLTYFQNEAQLEKSRLLSDRFSAERPKGSFSTLEIQRTEQGDSAMYLCASSKQVLVEAFFGQGTRLTVV.

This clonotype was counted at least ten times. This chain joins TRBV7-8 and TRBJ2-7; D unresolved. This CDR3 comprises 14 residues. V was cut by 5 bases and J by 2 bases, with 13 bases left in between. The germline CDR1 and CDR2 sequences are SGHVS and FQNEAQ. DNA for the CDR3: TGTGCCAGCAGCCCACACTCCGATACCTACGAGCAGTACTTC. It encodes CASSPHSDTYEQYF.

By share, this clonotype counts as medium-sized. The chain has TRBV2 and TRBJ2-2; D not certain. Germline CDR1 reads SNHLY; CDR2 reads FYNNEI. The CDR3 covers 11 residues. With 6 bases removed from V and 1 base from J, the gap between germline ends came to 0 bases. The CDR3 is CASRNTGELFF. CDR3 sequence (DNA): TGTGCCAGCAGGAACACCGGGGAGCTGTTTTTT. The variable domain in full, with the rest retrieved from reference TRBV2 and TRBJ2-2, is EPEVTQTPSHQVTQMGQEVILRCVPISNHLYFYWYRQILGQKVEFLVSFYNNEISEKSEIFDDQFSVERPDGSNFTLKIRSTKLEDSAMYFCASRNTGELFFGEGSRLTVL.

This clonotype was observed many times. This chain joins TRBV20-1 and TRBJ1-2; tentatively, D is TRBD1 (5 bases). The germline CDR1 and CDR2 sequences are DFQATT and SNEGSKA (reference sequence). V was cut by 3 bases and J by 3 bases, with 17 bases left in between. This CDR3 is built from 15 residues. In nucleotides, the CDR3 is TGCAGTGCTAGTATCCCGGGCAGGGCGGACTATGGCTACACCTTC. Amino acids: CSASIPGRADYGYTF.

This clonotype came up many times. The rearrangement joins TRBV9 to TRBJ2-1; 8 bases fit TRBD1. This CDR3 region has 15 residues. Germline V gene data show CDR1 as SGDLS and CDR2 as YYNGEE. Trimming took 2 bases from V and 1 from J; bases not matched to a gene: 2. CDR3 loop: CASSVQGASYNEQFF. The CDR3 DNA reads TGTGCCAGCAGCGTCCAGGGGGCGTCCTACAATGAGCAGTTCTTC.

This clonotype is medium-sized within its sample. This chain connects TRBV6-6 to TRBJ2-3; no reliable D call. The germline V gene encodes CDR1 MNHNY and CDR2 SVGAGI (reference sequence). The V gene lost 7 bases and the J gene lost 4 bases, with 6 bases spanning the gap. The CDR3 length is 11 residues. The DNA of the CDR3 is TGTGCCAGCACCTACTCAGATACGCAGTATTTT. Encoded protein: CASTYSDTQYF.

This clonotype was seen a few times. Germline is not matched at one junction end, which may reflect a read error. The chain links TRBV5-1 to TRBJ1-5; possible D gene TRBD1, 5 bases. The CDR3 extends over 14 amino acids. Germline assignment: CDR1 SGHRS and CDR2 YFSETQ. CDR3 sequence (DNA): TGCGCCAGCAGCTTGCAGGGTGGGGATCAGCCCCAGAATTTT. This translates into CASSLQGGDQPQNF.

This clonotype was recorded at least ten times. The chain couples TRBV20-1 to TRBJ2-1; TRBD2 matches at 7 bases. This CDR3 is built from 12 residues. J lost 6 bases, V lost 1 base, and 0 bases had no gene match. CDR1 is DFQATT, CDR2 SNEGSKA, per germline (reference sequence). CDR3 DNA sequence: TGCAGTGCTAGAGGACTAGCCAATGAGCAGTTCTTC. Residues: CSARGLANEQFF.

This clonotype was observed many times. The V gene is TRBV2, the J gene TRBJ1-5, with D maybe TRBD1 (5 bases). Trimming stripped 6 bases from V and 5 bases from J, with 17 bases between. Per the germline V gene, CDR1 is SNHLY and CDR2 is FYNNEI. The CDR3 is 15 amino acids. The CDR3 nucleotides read TGTGCCAGCAGAGAGGACACTTACGGTTATCAGCCCCAGCATTTT. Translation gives CASREDTYGYQPQHF. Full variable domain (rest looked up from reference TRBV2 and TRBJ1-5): EPEVTQTPSHQVTQMGQEVILRCVPISNHLYFYWYRQILGQKVEFLVSFYNNEISEKSEIFDDQFSVERPDGSNFTLKIRSTKLEDSAMYFCASREDTYGYQPQHFGDGTRLSIL.

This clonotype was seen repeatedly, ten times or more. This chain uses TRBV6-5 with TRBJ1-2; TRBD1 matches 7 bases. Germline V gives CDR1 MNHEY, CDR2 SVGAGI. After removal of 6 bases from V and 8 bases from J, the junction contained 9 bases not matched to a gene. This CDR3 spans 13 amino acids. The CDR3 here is CASRKTGREGYTF. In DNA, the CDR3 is TGTGCCAGCAGAAAGACAGGGCGAGAGGGCTACACCTTC.

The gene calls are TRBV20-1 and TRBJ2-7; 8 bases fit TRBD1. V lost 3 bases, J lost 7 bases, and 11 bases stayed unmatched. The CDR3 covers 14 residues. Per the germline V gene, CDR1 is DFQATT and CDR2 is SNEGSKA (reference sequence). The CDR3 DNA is TGCAGTGCTAGTAGTGGACAGGGAGTGGGAGAGCAGTACTTC. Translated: CSASSGQGVGEQYF.

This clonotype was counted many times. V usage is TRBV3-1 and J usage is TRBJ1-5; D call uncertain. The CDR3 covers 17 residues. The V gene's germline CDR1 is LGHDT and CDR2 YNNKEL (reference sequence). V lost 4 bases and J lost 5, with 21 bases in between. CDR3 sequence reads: CASSRKISPSVDQPQHF. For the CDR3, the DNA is TGTGCCAGCAGCCGTAAAATCTCCCCGTCAGTGGATCAGCCCCAGCATTTT. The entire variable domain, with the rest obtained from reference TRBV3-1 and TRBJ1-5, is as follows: DTAVSQTPKYLVTQMGNDKSIKCEQNLGHDTMYWYKQDSKKFLKIMFSYNNKELIINETVPNRFSPKSPDKAHLNLHINSLELGDSAVYFCASSRKISPSVDQPQHFGDGTRLSIL.

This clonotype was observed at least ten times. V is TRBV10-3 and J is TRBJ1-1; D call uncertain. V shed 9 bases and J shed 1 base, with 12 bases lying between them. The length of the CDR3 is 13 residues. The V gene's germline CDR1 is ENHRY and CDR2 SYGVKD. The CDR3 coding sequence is TGTGCCATTCATCTTGGCGGGAACACTGAAGCTTTCTTT. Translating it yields CAIHLGGNTEAFF.

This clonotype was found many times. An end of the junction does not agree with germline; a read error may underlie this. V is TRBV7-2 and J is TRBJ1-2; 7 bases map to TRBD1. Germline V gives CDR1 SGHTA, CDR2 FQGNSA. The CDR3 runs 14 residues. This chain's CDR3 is CASSLATGNYGYTF. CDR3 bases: TGTGCCAGCAGCCTAGCGACAGGGAACTATGGCTACACCTTC. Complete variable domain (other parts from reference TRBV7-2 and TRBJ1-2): GAGVSQSPSNKVTEKGKDVELRCDPISGHTALYWYRQSLGQGLEFLIYFQGNSAPDKSGLPSDRFSAERTGGSVSTLTIQRTQQEDSAVYLCASSLATGNYGYTFGSGTRLTVV.

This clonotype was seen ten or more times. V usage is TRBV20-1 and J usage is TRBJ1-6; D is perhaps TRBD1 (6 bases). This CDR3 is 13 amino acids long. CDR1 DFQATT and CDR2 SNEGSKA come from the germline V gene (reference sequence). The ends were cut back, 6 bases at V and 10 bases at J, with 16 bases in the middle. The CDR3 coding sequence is TGCAGTGCGCCGACAGGCCCGGGCTCACCCCTCCACTTT. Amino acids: CSAPTGPGSPLHF.

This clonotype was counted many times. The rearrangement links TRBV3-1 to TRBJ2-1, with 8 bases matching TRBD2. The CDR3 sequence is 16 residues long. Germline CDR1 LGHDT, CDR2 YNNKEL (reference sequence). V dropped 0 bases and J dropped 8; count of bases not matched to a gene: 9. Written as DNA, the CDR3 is TGTGCCAGCAGCCAAGATACAGCGGGGGTGGTCGATGAGCAGTTCTTC. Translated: CASSQDTAGVVDEQFF.

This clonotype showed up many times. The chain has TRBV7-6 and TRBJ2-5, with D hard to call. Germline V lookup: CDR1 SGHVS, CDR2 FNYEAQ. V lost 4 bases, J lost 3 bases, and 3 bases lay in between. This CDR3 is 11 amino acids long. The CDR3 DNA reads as TGTGCCAGCAGCTCAGAAGAGACCCAGTACTTC. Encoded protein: CASSSEETQYF.

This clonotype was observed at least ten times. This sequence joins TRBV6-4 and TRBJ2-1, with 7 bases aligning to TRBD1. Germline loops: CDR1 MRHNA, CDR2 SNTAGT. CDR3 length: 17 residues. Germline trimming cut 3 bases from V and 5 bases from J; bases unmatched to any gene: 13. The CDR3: CASSDNPRGLRNNEQFF. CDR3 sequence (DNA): TGTGCCAGCAGTGATAACCCTAGGGGGCTTAGGAACAATGAGCAGTTCTTC.

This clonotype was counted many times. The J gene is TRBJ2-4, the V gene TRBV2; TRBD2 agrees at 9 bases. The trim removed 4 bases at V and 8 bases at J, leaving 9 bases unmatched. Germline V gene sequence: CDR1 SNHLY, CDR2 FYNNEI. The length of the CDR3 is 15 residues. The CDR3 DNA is TGTGCCAGCAGTGCTAAGGCGGGAGGGAGATACATTCAGTACTTC. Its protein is CASSAKAGGRYIQYF.

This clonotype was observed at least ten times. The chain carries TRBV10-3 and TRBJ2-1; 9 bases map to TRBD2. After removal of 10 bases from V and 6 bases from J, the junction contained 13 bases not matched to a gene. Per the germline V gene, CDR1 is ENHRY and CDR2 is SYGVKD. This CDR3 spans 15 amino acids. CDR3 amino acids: CATQRLSGSLNEQFF. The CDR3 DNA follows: TGTGCCACCCAACGCCTTAGCGGGAGCCTCAATGAGCAGTTCTTC.

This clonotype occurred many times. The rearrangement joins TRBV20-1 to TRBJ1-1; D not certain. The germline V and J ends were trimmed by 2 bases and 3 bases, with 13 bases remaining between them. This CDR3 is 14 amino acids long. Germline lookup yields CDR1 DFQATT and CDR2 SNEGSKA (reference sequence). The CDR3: CSARHSLGDTEAFF. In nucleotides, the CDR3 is TGCAGTGCTAGACATTCGCTTGGGGACACTGAAGCTTTCTTT.

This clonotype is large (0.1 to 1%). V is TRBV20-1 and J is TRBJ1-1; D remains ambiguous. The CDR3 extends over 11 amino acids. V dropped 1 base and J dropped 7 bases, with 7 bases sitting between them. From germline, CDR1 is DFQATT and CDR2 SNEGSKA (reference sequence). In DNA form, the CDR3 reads TGCAGTGCTAGAGCCTCCTTTGAAGCTTTCTTT. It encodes CSARASFEAFF.

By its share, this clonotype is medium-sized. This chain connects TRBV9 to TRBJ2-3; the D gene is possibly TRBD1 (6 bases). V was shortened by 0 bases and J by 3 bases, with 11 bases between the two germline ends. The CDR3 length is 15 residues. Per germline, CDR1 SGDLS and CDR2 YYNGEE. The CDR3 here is CASSVAAGETDTQYF. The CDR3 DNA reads TGTGCCAGCAGCGTAGCGGCAGGGGAAACAGATACGCAGTATTTT.

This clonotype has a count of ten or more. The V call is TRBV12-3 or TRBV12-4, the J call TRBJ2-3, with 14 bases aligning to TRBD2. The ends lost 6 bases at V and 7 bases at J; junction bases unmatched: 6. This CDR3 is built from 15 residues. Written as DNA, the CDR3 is TGTGCCAGCAGGCCGACTAGCGGGGGGGCAAATACGCAGTATTTT. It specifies CASRPTSGGANTQYF.

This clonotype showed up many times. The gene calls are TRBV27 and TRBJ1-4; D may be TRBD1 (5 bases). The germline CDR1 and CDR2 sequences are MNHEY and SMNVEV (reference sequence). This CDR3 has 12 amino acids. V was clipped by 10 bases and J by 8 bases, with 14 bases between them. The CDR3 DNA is TGTGCCACCAGGCAGGGTAGAGAAAAACTGTTTTTT. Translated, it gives CATRQGREKLFF.

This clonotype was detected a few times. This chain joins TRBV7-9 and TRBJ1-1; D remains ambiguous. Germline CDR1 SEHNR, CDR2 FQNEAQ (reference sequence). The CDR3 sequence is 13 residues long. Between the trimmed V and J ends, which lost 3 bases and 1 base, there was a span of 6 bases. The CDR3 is CASSFQENTEAFF. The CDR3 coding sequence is TGTGCCAGCAGCTTTCAAGAGAACACTGAAGCTTTCTTT.

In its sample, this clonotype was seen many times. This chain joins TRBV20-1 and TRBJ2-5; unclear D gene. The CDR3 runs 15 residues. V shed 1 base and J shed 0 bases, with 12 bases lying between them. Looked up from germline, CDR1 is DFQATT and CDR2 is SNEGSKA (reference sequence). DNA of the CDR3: TGCAGTGCTAGAGTGTTCGGCAGAAACCAAGAGACCCAGTACTTC. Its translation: CSARVFGRNQETQYF.

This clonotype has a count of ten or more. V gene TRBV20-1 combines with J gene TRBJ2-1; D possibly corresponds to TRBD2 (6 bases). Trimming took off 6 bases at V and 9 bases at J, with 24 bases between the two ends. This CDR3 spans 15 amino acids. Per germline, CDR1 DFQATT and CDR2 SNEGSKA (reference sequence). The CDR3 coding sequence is TGCAGTGCCCAGGCGGGGCTAGACGGTGCCGGTGAGCAGTTCTTC. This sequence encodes CSAQAGLDGAGEQFF.

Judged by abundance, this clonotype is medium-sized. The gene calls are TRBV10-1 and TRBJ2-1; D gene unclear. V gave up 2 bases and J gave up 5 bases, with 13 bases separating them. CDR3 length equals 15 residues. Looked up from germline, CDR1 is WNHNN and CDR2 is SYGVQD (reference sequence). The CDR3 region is CASSERSSGHNEQFF. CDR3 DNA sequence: TGCGCCAGCAGTGAGCGTAGCTCCGGACACAATGAGCAGTTCTTC.